The 20 T cell receptor beta chains given below trace back to one sample, sequenced in a study of blood T cell repertoires in COVID-19 (TCRdb year 2020). The library was built by means of the immunoSEQ multiplex PCR assay. TCRdb carries this immuneACCESS record with in-frame sequences only. Its versions omit some clonotypes, under half of them owing to an unresolved V gene in the studies checked, with the rest unexplained. A total of about 160,000 clones appear in this sample, roughly 81% of them only once. The ten largest make up more than 5% of the sample. Specimen: peripheral blood. The receptors were gathered from a woman aged 45-59 years with COVID-19, enrolled during active disease.

The rearrangement joins TRBV6-5 to TRBJ1-2, with D possibly being TRBD1 (5 bases). Germline values: CDR1 MNHEY, CDR2 SVGAGI. Trimming took off 6 bases at V and 3 bases at J, with 11 bases between the two ends. This CDR3 region has 13 residues. The CDR3 loop reads CASRPTAHYGYTF. The CDR3, as DNA: TGTGCCAGCAGACCGACAGCGCACTATGGCTACACCTTC.

The chain employs TRBV12-3 or TRBV12-4 and TRBJ2-5; TRBD1 might be the D (6 bases). This CDR3 contains 13 residues. Trimming cost V 6 bases and J 3 bases, with 11 bases left between them. CDR3 sequence: CASRPPGEETQYF. The CDR3 nucleotides are TGTGCCAGCAGACCGCCAGGGGAAGAGACCCAGTACTTC.

The CDR3 protein is CASSLTSGGTEDSNGYTF. The CDR3 region has the DNA TGCGCCAGCAGCCTAACGTCCGGGGGGACTGAAGACTCTAATGGCTACACCTTC. This sequence joins TRBV5-1 and TRBJ1-2; TRBD1 might be the D (5 bases). V was cut by 4 bases and J by 6 bases, with 28 bases left in between. Germline V CDR1 and CDR2: SGHRS, YFSETQ. The CDR3 runs 18 residues.

The chain combines TRBV27 with TRBJ2-1, with 7 nucleotides matching TRBD1. The CDR3 length is 13 residues. CDR1 and CDR2 from the germline V gene are MNHEY and SMNVEV (reference sequence). Trimming at V came to 6 bases and at J to 6 bases, leaving 5 bases not matched to a gene. CDR3 region: CASRITGVNEQFF. Here the CDR3 DNA reads TGTGCCAGCAGAATTACAGGGGTCAATGAGCAGTTCTTC.

This clone was recorded only once. The J gene is TRBJ2-1, the V gene TRBV5-4; a weak D match, TRBD2 (6 bases). Germline V lookup: CDR1 SGHNT, CDR2 YYREEE (reference sequence). V was trimmed by 0 bases and J by 0 bases, leaving 10 bases between them. This CDR3 has 16 amino acids. For the CDR3, the DNA is TGTGCCAGCAGCTTGGGGGCGGGGACCTCCTACAATGAGCAGTTCTTC. This translates into CASSLGAGTSYNEQFF.

The CDR3 nucleotides read TGTGCCAGCAGTACACGACAGGGGTACACTGAAGCTTTCTTT. Its translation: CASSTRQGYTEAFF. The V gene is TRBV28, the J gene TRBJ1-1, with TRBD1 matching 8 bases. Germline V gene data show CDR1 as MDHEN and CDR2 as SYDVKM. Trimming removed 5 bases from V and 3 bases from J; junction bases left unmatched: 5. The CDR3 is made up of 14 amino acids.

V usage is TRBV19 and J usage is TRBJ2-1; D ambiguous. V lost 3 bases and J 0 bases, leaving 12 bases between the germline ends. This CDR3 contains 16 residues. Germline assignment: CDR1 LNHDA and CDR2 SQIVND (reference sequence). CDR3 in amino acids: CASSIGTTSSYNEQFF. The CDR3 coding sequence is TGTGCCAGTAGTATTGGTACCACGAGCTCCTACAATGAGCAGTTCTTC.

This clone has a handful of counts. The J gene is TRBJ2-1, the V gene TRBV9; the D gene is possibly TRBD2 (6 bases). Germline CDR1 is SGDLS and CDR2 is YYNGEE. CDR3 length equals 17 residues. V gave up 4 bases and J gave up 4 bases, with 21 bases separating them. The CDR3 DNA is TGTGCCAGCAGCTCAGATTTGGGGGGAAATGTATACAATGAGCAGTTCTTC. Translation gives CASSSDLGGNVYNEQFF.

The chain recombines TRBV9 with TRBJ1-2; 7 bases are shared with TRBD1. V shed 6 bases, J shed 4 bases, and the junction held 15 bases outside the gene matches. The CDR3 loop spans 16 amino acids. CDR1 SGDLS and CDR2 YYNGEE come from the germline V gene. CDR3 loop: CASTVGLEGAAYGYTF. CDR3 nucleotides: TGTGCCAGCACCGTGGGCTTGGAGGGGGCGGCCTATGGCTACACCTTC.

The chain combines TRBV11-2 with TRBJ2-7, with 8 bases matching TRBD1. The CDR3 totals 15 residues. The trim removed 1 base at V and 5 bases at J, leaving 7 bases unmatched. CDR1 and CDR2 (germline): SGHAT, FQNNGV. Here the CDR3 reads CASSLAKTGVHEQYF. The CDR3 DNA reads as TGTGCCAGCAGCTTAGCTAAGACAGGGGTCCACGAGCAGTACTTC.

The chain is built from TRBV12-3 or TRBV12-4 and TRBJ2-5; 8 positions match TRBD1. The CDR3 totals 13 residues. V gave up 3 bases and J gave up 4 bases; unmatched junction bases: 1. CDR3 coding DNA: TGTGCCAGCAGTTTTGGACAGGGAGAGACCCAGTACTTC. Its translation is CASSFGQGETQYF.

The chain has TRBV10-1 and TRBJ1-1; D remains unclear. Germline V gene sequence: CDR1 WNHNN, CDR2 SYGVQD (reference sequence). The CDR3 totals 13 residues. V was shortened by 6 bases and J by 0 bases, with 8 bases between the two germline ends. The CDR3: CASSPNMNTEAFF. The CDR3 DNA sequence: TGCGCCAGCAGCCCGAACATGAACACTGAAGCTTTCTTT.

This chain joins TRBV15 and TRBJ2-5, with D possibly TRBD2 on 6 matching bases. The CDR3 runs to 16 residues. The V end lost 0 bases, the J end lost 2 bases, and 13 bases lay between the germline ends. Germline loops: CDR1 LNHNV, CDR2 YYDKDF (reference sequence). The CDR3: CATSREGGQMQETQYF. The CDR3 DNA reads as TGTGCCACCAGCAGAGAAGGAGGGCAGATGCAAGAGACCCAGTACTTC.

This clone showed up just a few times. V is TRBV12-3 or TRBV12-4 and J is TRBJ1-5; TRBD1 might be the D (5 bases). This CDR3 has 13 amino acids. V shed 8 bases and J shed 6 bases, with 14 bases lying between them. CDR3 in DNA: TGTGCCAGCCGGGGGGAGTCAGGTCAGCCCCAGCATTTT. Its translation: CASRGESGQPQHF.

The J gene is TRBJ2-3, the V gene TRBV7-3; D is uncertain. The CDR3 sequence is 13 residues long. The germline V gene encodes CDR1 SGHTA and CDR2 FQGTGA. Trimming left V 3 bases short and J 2 bases short, with 6 bases between. The CDR3 spells CASSFGVTDTQYF. CDR3 in DNA: TGTGCCAGCAGCTTTGGAGTCACAGATACGCAGTATTTT.

V usage is TRBV6-5 and J usage is TRBJ1-1; D is ambiguous. This CDR3 has 15 amino acids. Trimming pared 2 bases from V and 1 base from J, leaving 11 bases between. Germline CDR1 and CDR2: MNHEY and SVGAGI. DNA of the CDR3: TGTGCCAGCAGTTACGAGGGCAGAGGGAACACTGAAGCTTTCTTT. This gives the protein CASSYEGRGNTEAFF.

J is TRBJ1-4 and V is TRBV28, with TRBD1 identical over 8 bases. V lost 6 bases and J lost 7; bases outside the gene matches: 7. Germline V CDR1 and CDR2: MDHEN, SYDVKM. CDR3 length: 14 amino acids. The CDR3 sequence: CASRVPGTGEKLFF. CDR3 nucleotide sequence: TGTGCCAGCAGGGTCCCCGGGACAGGTGAAAAACTGTTTTTT.

For the CDR3, the DNA is TGTGCCAGCAGCCCCCAGGGGACGAACACCGGGGAGCTGTTTTTT. It specifies CASSPQGTNTGELFF. This sequence joins TRBV7-2 and TRBJ2-2; tentative D call: TRBD1 (6 bases). CDR3 length: 15 residues. The V end lost 5 bases, the J end lost 0 bases, and 10 bases lay between the germline ends. Germline-derived CDR1 and CDR2 are SGHTA and FQGNSA.

The rearrangement joins TRBV19 to TRBJ1-6; D may be TRBD1 (5 bases). The CDR3 length is 16 residues. The germline gives CDR1 LNHDA, CDR2 SQIVND (reference sequence). Trimming took 5 bases from V and 5 from J, leaving 16 bases between them. CDR3 DNA sequence: TGTGCCAGTAGTGATCCCTGGGGGGACGATAATTCACCCCTCCACTTT. Protein: CASSDPWGDDNSPLHF.

In DNA, the CDR3 is TGTGCCAGCAGCCCACCGGGACAGGGATGGGGAGCTTTCTTT. Translating it yields CASSPPGQGWGAFF. The chain joins TRBV7-9 to TRBJ1-1; 9 bases are a match to TRBD1. Per germline, CDR1 SEHNR and CDR2 FQNEAQ (reference sequence). The CDR3 runs 14 residues. Trimming cost V 5 bases and J 10 bases; bases outside gene matches: 11.